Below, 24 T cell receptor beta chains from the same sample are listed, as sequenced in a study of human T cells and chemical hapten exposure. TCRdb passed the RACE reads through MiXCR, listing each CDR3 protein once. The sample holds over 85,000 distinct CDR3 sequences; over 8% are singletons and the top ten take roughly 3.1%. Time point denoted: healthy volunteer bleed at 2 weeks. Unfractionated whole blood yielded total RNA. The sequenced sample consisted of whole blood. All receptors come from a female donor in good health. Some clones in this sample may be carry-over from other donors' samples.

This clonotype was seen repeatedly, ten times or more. CDR3 residues: CASRSSNQPQHF. The DNA of the CDR3 is TGTGCCAGCAGGTCAAGTAATCAGCCCCAGCATTTT. The chain is built from TRBV6-5 and TRBJ1-5; D is undetermined. In germline, CDR1 is MNHEY, CDR2 SVGAGI. Deletions cut 6 bases from V and 4 bases from J, with 7 bases between. The length of the CDR3 is 12 residues.

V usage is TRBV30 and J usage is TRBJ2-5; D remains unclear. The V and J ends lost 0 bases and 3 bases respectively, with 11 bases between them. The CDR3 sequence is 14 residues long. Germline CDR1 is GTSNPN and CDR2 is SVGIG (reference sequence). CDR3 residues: CAWSVYPKEETQYF. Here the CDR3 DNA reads TGTGCCTGGAGTGTATACCCCAAGGAAGAGACCCAGTACTTC.

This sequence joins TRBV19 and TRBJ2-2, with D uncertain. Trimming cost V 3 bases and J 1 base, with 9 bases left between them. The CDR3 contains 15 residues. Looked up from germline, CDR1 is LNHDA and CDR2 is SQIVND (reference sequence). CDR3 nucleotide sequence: TGTGCCAGTAGTATTCTGTTCAGGAACACCGGGGAGCTGTTTTTT. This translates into CASSILFRNTGELFF. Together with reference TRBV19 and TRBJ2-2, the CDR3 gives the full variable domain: DGGITQSPKYLFRKEGQNVTLSCEQNLNHDAMYWYRQDPGQGLRLIYYSQIVNDFQKGDIAEGYSVSREKKESFPLTVTSAQKNPTAFYLCASSILFRNTGELFFGEGSRLTVL.

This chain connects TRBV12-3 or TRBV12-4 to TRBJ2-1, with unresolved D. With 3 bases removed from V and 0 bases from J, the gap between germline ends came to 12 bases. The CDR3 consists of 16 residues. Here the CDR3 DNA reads TGTGCCAGCAGTTTCCTTAACCCTAGCTCCTACAATGAGCAGTTCTTC. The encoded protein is CASSFLNPSSYNEQFF.

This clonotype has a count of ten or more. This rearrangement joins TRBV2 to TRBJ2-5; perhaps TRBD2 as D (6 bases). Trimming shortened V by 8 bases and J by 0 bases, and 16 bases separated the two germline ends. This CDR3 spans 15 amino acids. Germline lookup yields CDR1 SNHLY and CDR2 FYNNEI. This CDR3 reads CASLTFRDYQETQYF. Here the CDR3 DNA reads TGTGCCAGCCTAACATTCCGGGACTACCAAGAGACCCAGTACTTC. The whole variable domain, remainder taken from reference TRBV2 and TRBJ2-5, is EPEVTQTPSHQVTQMGQEVILRCVPISNHLYFYWYRQILGQKVEFLVSFYNNEISEKSEIFDDQFSVERPDGSNFTLKIRSTKLEDSAMYFCASLTFRDYQETQYFGPGTRLLVL.

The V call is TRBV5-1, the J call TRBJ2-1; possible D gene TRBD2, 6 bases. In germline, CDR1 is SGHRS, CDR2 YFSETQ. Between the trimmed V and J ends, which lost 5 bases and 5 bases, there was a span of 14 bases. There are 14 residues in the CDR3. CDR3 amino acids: CASRYISGDNEQFF. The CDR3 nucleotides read TGCGCCAGCAGATACATTAGCGGAGACAATGAGCAGTTCTTC.

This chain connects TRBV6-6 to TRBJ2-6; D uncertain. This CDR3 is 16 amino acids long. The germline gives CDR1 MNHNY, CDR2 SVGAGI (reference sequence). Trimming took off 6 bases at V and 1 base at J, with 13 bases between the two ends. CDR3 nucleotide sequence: TGTGCCAGCAGGAAAAACAAAGGGTCTGGGGCCAACGTCCTGACTTTC. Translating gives CASRKNKGSGANVLTF.

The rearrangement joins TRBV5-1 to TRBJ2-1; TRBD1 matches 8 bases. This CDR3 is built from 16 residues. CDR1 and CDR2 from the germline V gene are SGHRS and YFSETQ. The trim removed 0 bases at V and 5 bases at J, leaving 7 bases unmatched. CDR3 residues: CASSLAPLQGDNEQFF. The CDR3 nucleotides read TGCGCCAGCAGCTTGGCCCCCCTACAGGGGGACAATGAGCAGTTCTTC.

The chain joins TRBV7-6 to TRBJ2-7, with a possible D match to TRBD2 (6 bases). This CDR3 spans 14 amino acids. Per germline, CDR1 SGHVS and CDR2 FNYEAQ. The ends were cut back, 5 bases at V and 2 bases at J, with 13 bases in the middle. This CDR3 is CASSPGTQPYEQYF. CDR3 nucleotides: TGTGCCAGCAGCCCAGGGACTCAACCCTACGAGCAGTACTTC.

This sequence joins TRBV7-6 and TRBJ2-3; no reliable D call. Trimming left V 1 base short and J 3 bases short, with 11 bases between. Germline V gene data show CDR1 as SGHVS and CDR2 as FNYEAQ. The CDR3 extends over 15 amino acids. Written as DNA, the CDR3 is TGTGCCAGCAGCTTAGGTGGTTCTTGGACAGATACGCAGTATTTT. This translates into CASSLGGSWTDTQYF.

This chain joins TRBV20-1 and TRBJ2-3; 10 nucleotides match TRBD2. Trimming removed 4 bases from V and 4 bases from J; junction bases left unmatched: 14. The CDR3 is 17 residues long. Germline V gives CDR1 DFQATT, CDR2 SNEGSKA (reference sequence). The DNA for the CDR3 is TGCAGTGCTAATAAGCTAGCGGGAGTTATAATTCCAGATACGCAGTATTTT. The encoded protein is CSANKLAGVIIPDTQYF.

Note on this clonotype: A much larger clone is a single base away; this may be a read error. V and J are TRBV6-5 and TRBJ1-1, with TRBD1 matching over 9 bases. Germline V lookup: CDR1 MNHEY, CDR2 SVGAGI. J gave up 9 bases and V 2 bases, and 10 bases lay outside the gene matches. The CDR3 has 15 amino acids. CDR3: CASSYPTGGRTKAFF. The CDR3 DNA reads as TGTGCCAGCAGTTACCCGACAGGGGGACGAACTAAAGCTTTCTTT.

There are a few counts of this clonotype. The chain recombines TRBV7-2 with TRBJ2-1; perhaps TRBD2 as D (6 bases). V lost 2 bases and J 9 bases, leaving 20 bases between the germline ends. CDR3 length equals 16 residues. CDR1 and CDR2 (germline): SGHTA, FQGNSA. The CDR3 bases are TGTGCCAGCAGCTTAAGCCCCCCGGGAGTCTTCGGTGAGCAGTTCTTC. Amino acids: CASSLSPPGVFGEQFF. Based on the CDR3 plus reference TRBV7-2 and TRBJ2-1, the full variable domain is GAGVSQSPSNKVTEKGKDVELRCDPISGHTALYWYRQSLGQGLEFLIYFQGNSAPDKSGLPSDRFSAERTGGSVSTLTIQRTQQEDSAVYLCASSLSPPGVFGEQFFGPGTRLTVL.

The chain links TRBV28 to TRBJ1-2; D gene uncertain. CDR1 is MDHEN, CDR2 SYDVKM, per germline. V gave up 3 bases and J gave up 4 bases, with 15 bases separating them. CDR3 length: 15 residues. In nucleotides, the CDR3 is TGTGCCAGCAGTTTGGCGATACTACCGGTCTATGGCTACACCTTC. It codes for CASSLAILPVYGYTF.

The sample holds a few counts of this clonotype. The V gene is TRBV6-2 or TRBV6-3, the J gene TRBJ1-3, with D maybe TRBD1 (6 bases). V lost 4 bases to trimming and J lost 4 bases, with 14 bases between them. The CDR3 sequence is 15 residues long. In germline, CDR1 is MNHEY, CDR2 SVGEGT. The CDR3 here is CASSSGQLGGNTIYF. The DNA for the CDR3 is TGTGCCAGCAGTTCCGGACAGCTCGGAGGAAACACCATATATTTT.

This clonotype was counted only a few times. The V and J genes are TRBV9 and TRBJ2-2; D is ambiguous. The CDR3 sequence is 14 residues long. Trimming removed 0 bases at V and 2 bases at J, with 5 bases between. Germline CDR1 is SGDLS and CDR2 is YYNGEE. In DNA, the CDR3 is TGTGCCAGCAGCGTAGAGGATAACACCGGGGAGCTGTTTTTT. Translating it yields CASSVEDNTGELFF.

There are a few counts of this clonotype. DNA of the CDR3: TGTGCCACCAGCAGAGAGGACACCATGCAGCCCCAGCATTTT. This gives the protein CATSREDTMQPQHF. The chain carries TRBV15 and TRBJ1-5; TRBD1 might be the D (5 bases). This CDR3 comprises 14 residues. In germline, CDR1 is LNHNV, CDR2 YYDKDF (reference sequence). Trimming removed 0 bases from V and 7 bases from J, with 10 bases in between.

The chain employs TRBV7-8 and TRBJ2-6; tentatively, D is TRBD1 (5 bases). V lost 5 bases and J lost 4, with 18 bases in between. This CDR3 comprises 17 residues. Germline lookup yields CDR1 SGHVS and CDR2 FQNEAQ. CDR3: CASSTGHQSLGANVLTF. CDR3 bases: TGTGCCAGCAGCACTGGACACCAATCCTTAGGGGCCAACGTCCTGACTTTC.

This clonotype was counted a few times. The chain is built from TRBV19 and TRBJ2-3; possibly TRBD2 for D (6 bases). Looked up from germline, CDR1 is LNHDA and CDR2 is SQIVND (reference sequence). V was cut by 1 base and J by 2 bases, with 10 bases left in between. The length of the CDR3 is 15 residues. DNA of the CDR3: TGTGCCAGTAGTATAGCACTAGCTACCACAGATACGCAGTATTTT. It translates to CASSIALATTDTQYF.

The CDR3 region has the DNA TGCAGTGCTAGAGTATATAACGTGGTCGGGTACGAGCAGTACTTC. Translating it yields CSARVYNVVGYEQYF. The genes are TRBV20-1 and TRBJ2-7, with no clear D. V shed 1 base and J shed 4 bases, with 17 bases lying between them. The CDR3 sequence is 15 residues long. Germline CDR1 and CDR2: DFQATT and SNEGSKA (reference sequence).

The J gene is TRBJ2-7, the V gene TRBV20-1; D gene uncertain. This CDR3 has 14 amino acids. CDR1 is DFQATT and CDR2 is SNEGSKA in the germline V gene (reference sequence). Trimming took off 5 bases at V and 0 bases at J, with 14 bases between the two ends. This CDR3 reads CSARSDESSYEQYF. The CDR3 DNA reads TGCAGTGCTCGATCGGACGAGAGCTCCTACGAGCAGTACTTC.

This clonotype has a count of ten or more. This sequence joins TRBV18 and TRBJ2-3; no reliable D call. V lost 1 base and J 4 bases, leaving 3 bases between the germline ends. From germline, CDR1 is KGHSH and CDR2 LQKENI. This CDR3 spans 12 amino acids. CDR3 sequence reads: CASSPQADTQYF. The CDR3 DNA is TGTGCCAGCTCACCACAGGCAGATACGCAGTATTTT.

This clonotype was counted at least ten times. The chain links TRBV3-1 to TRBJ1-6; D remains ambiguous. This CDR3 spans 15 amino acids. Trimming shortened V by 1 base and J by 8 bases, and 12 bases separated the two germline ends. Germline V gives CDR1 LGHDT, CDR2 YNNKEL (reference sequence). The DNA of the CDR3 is TGTGCCAGCAGCCAAGTCCCTACCCCAGATTCACCCCTCCACTTT. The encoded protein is CASSQVPTPDSPLHF.

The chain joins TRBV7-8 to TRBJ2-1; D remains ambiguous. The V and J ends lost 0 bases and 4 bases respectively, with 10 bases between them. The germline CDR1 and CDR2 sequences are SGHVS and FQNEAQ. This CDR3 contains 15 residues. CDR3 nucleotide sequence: TGTGCCAGCAGCTTAGCGGAACACCTTTACAATGAGCAGTTCTTC. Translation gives CASSLAEHLYNEQFF.